This TCR beta chain was identified during a study of control samples from healthy donors and cancer patients. Here immunoSEQ multiplex PCR was the method, and the copy in TCRdb shows in-frame clones only, minus some. The sample shows over 120,000 clones, roughly 94% of them seen only once. Germline lookup yields CDR1 MNHEY and CDR2 SMNVEV (reference sequence). The CDR3 has 13 residues. Between the trimmed V and J ends, which lost 3 bases and 7 bases, there was a span of 13 bases. This clonotype originated in a man in his 60s with colorectal cancer. Sequencing was carried out using PBMCs. This rearrangement joins TRBV27 to TRBJ2-7, with D possibly called TRBD1 or TRBD2 (5 bases each). CDR3 sequence reads: CASSFGASGEQYF. The DNA of the CDR3 is TGTGCCAGCAGTTTCGGGGCGTCGGGGGAGCAGTACTTC.